This is a list of T cell receptor beta chains from one sample in a study of T cell changes during pregnancy in multiple sclerosis. Libraries were prepared by immunoSEQ multiplex PCR; TCRdb keeps only in-frame clonotypes and omits some of them. The sample consists of 78,000 or so clones, roughly nine tenths of them appearing once. The source was peripheral blood, collected before pregnancy. Receptors were obtained from a female donor with multiple sclerosis, enrolled in a pregnancy study. Both conserved end residues are part of each CDR3. The D gene is left open where the match is weak. Size is omitted from some rows. Given values are once, few, many or a class for expanded clones.

size: .
length: 14
J: TRBJ1-2
V: TRBV5-1
D: TRBD1
CDR3: CASSLGDRAYGYTF
DNA: TGCGCCAGCAGCTTGGGGGACAGGGCGTATGGCTACACCTTC

size: .
length: 15
J: TRBJ2-5
V: TRBV7-6
D: .
CDR3: CASTLGGAYQETQYF
DNA: TGTGCCAGCACCTTAGGGGGAGCGTACCAAGAGACCCAGTACTTC

size: .
length: 17
J: TRBJ1-1
V: TRBV15
D: TRBD1
CDR3: CATSRMTGTGLSSEAFF
DNA: TGTGCCACCAGCAGGATGACCGGGACAGGGTTAAGCTCTGAAGCTTTCTTT

size: .
length: 15
J: TRBJ1-3
V: TRBV2
D: TRBD1
CDR3: CASRDSHLFGNTIYF
DNA: TGTGCCAGCCGGGACAGCCATCTCTTCGGAAACACCATATATTTT

size: .
length: 15
J: TRBJ2-1
V: TRBV9
D: TRBD2
CDR3: CASSLRLADLNEQFF
DNA: TGTGCCAGCAGCTTGCGACTAGCGGATCTCAATGAGCAGTTCTTC

size: .
length: 18
J: TRBJ2-5
V: TRBV5-1
D: TRBD2
CDR3: CASSLLPGTSGSQETQYF
DNA: TGCGCCAGCAGCTTACTCCCTGGGACTAGTGGCTCTCAAGAGACCCAGTACTTC

size: .
length: 15
J: TRBJ2-1
V: TRBV7-8
D: .
CDR3: CASSLARLAPNEQFF
DNA: TGTGCCAGCAGCTTAGCTAGGTTAGCTCCCAATGAGCAGTTCTTC

size: .
length: 15
J: TRBJ2-5
V: TRBV6-5
D: .
CDR3: CASSYFLGQKETQYF
DNA: TGTGCCAGCAGCTACTTCCTGGGACAAAAAGAGACCCAGTACTTC

size: once
length: 15
J: TRBJ2-7
V: TRBV6-6
D: TRBD2
CDR3: CASSSVGGLWYEQYF
DNA: TGTGCCAGCAGTTCAGTGGGGGGGTTGTGGTACGAGCAGTACTTC

size: once
length: 15
J: TRBJ1-3
V: TRBV4-1
D: .
CDR3: CASSQDPGTGNTIYF
DNA: TGCGCCAGCAGCCAAGATCCAGGAACTGGAAACACCATATATTTT

size: .
length: 15
J: TRBJ1-2
V: TRBV29-1
D: .
CDR3: CSVEVSGTPLGGYTF
DNA: TGCAGCGTTGAGGTATCCGGGACACCCCTCGGGGGCTACACCTTC

size: few
length: 14
J: TRBJ1-2
V: TRBV30
D: TRBD1
CDR3: CAWSAGTGNYGYTF
DNA: TGTGCCTGGAGCGCCGGGACAGGGAATTATGGCTACACCTTC

size: .
length: 12
J: TRBJ2-3
V: TRBV6-6
D: .
CDR3: CASSYLADTQYF
DNA: TGTGCCAGCAGTTATTTAGCAGATACGCAGTATTTT

size: few
length: 15
J: TRBJ1-4
V: TRBV18
D: .
CDR3: CASSLSAGQNEKLFF
DNA: TGTGCCAGCTCACTCTCTGCAGGACAGAATGAAAAACTGTTTTTT

size: .
length: 13
J: TRBJ2-2
V: TRBV7-9
D: TRBD2
CDR3: CATTGGYTGELFF
DNA: TGTGCTACCACGGGGGGTTACACCGGGGAGCTGTTTTTT

size: .
length: 16
J: TRBJ1-2
V: TRBV30
D: TRBD1
CDR3: CAWSAGTGYPSSGVGF
DNA: TGTGCCTGGAGCGCCGGGACAGGTTATCCCTCTTCCGGGGTGGGCTTC

size: .
length: 15
J: TRBJ1-3
V: TRBV18
D: TRBD1
CDR3: CASSPQGGAGNTIYF
DNA: TGTGCCAGCTCACCGCAGGGGGGAGCTGGAAACACCATATATTTT

size: .
length: 16
J: TRBJ1-5
V: TRBV7-8
D: TRBD1
CDR3: CASSLARDRVNQPQHF
DNA: TGTGCCAGCAGCTTAGCGAGGGACAGGGTCAATCAGCCCCAGCATTTT

size: few
length: 15
J: TRBJ1-1
V: TRBV9
D: TRBD1
CDR3: CASSPRQGMNTEAFF
DNA: TGTGCCAGCAGCCCCCGACAGGGGATGAACACTGAAGCTTTCTTT

size: .
length: 15
J: TRBJ1-3
V: TRBV19
D: .
CDR3: CASSMGVYSGNTIYF
DNA: TGTGCCAGTAGTATGGGCGTTTACTCTGGAAACACCATATATTTT

size: .
length: 12
J: TRBJ1-1
V: TRBV11-2
D: .
CDR3: CASSLYGEQAFF
DNA: TGTGCCAGCAGCTTATACGGGGAGCAAGCTTTCTTT

size: once
length: 14
J: TRBJ2-2
V: TRBV18
D: TRBD2
CDR3: CATSGGGNTGELFF
DNA: TGTGCCACCTCAGGCGGGGGAAACACCGGGGAGCTGTTTTTT

size: .
length: 13
J: TRBJ2-3
V: TRBV30
D: .
CDR3: CAWSMTGTSTQYF
DNA: TGTGCCTGGAGCATGACAGGAACTTCTACGCAGTATTTT

size: .
length: 15
J: TRBJ2-2
V: TRBV11-3
D: TRBD2
CDR3: CASSRTSGATGELFF
DNA: TGTGCCAGCAGCCGCACTAGCGGGGCTACCGGGGAGCTGTTTTTT

size: .
length: 15
J: TRBJ2-1
V: TRBV7-9
D: TRBD1
CDR3: CASSPDRGSYNEQFF
DNA: TGTGCCAGCAGCCCCGACAGGGGCTCCTACAATGAGCAGTTCTTC

size: .
length: 14
J: TRBJ2-5
V: TRBV9
D: TRBD2
CDR3: CASSSTSGGAIQYF
DNA: TGTGCCAGCAGTTCAACTAGCGGGGGGGCTATCCAGTACTTC

size: .
length: 13
J: TRBJ2-7
V: TRBV2
D: TRBD1
CDR3: CASSLGQPYEQYF
DNA: TGTGCCAGCAGTTTGGGACAGCCCTACGAGCAGTACTTC

size: .
length: 14
J: TRBJ1-1
V: TRBV11-2
D: .
CDR3: CASSFWGGNTEAFF
DNA: TGTGCCAGCAGCTTCTGGGGAGGGAACACTGAAGCTTTCTTT